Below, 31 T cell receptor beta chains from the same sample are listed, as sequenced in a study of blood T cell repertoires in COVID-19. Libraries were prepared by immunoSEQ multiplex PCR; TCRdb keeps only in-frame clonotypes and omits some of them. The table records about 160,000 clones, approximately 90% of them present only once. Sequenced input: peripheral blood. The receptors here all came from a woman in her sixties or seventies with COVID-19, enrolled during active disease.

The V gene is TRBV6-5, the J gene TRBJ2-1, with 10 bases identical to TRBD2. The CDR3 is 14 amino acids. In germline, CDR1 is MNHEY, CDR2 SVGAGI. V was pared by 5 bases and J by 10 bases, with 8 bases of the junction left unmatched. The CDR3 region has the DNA TGTGCCAGCAGTAGAGCGGGGGGGCCGCGAGAGCAGTTCTTC. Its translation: CASSRAGGPREQFF.

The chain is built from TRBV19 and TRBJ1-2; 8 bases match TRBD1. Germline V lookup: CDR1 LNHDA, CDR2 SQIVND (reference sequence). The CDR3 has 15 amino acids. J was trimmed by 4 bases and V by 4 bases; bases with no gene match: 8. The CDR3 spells CASSTISGGAYGYTF. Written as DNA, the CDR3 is TGTGCCAGTAGTACGATCTCAGGGGGCGCCTATGGCTACACCTTC.

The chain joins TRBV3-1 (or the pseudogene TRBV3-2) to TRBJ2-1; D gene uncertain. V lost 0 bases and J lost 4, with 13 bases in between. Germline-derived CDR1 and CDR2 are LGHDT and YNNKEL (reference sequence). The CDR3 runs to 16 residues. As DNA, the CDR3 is TGTGCCAGCAGCCAAGATGTTAATGCCCAGTACAATGAGCAGTTCTTC. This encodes CASSQDVNAQYNEQFF.

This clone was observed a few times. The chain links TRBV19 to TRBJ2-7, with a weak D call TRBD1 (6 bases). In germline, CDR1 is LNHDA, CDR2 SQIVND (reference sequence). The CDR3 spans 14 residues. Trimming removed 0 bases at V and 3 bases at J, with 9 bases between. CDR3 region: CASSIEGHFYEQYF. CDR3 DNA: TGTGCCAGTAGTATAGAGGGACACTTCTACGAGCAGTACTTC.

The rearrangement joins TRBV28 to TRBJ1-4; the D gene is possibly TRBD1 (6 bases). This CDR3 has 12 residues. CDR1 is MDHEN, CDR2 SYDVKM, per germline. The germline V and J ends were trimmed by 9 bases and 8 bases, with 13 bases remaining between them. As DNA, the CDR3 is TGTGCCAGTGCAGGGGCAAGGGAAAAACTGTTTTTT. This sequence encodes CASAGAREKLFF.

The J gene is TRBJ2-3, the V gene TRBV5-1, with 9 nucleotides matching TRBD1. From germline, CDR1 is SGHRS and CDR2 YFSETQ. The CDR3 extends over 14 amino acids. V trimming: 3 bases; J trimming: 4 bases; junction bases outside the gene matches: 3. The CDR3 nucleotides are TGCGCCAGCAGCTCGGGACAGGGACCAGATACGCAGTATTTT. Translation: CASSSGQGPDTQYF.

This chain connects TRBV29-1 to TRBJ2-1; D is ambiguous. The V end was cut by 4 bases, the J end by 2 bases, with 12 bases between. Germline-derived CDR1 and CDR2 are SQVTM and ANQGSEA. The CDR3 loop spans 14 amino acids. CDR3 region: CSVGVFMTYNEQFF. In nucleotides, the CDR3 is TGCAGCGTTGGAGTATTTATGACCTACAATGAGCAGTTCTTC.

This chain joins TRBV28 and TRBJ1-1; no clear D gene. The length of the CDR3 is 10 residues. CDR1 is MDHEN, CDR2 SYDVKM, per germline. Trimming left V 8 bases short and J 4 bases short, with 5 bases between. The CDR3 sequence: CASAVTEAFF. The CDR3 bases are TGTGCCAGCGCGGTCACTGAAGCTTTCTTT.

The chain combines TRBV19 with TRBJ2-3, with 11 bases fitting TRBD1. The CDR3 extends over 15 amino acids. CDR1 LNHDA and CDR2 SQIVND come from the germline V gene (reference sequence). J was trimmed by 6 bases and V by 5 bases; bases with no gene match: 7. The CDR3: CASSGRDRGSDTQYF. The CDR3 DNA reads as TGTGCCAGTAGTGGCCGGGACAGGGGGTCGGATACGCAGTATTTT.

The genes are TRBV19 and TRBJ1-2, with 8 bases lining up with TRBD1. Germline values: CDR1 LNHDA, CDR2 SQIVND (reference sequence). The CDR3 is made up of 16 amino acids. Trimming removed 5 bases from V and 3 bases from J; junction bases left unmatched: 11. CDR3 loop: CASSFSARGQDYGYTF. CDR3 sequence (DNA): TGTGCCAGTAGTTTTTCCGCCAGGGGGCAAGACTATGGCTACACCTTC.

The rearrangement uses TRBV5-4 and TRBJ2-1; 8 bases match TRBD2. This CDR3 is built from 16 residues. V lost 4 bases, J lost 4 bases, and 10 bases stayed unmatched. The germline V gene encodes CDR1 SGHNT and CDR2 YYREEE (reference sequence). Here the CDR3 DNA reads TGTGCCAGCAGCCGAAGGGAGCGGGGGACTTACAATGAGCAGTTCTTC. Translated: CASSRRERGTYNEQFF.

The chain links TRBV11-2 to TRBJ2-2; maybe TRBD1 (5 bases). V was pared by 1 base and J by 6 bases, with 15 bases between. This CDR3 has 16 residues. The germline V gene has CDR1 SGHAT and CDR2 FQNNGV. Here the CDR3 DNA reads TGTGCCAGCAGCTTAGTCCTAGGGGCCGTTGCCGGGGAGCTGTTTTTT. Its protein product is CASSLVLGAVAGELFF. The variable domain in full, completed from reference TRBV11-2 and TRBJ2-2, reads EAGVAQSPRYKIIEKRQSVAFWCNPISGHATLYWYQQILGQGPKLLIQFQNNGVVDDSQLPKDRFSAERLKGVDSTLKIQPAKLEDSAVYLCASSLVLGAVAGELFFGEGSRLTVL.

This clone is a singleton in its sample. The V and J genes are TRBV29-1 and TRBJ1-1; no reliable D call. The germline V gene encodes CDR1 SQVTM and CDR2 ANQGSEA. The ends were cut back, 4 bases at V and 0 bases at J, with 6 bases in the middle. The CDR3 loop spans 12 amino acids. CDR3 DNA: TGCAGCGTTGGAGACATGAACACTGAAGCTTTCTTT. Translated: CSVGDMNTEAFF.

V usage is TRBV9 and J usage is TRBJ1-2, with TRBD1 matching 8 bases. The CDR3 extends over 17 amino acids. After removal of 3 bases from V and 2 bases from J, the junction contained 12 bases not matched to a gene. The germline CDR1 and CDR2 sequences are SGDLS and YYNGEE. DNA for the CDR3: TGTGCCAGCAGCGCCGGACAGGGTCCCTATCGGAACTATGGCTACACCTTC. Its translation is CASSAGQGPYRNYGYTF.

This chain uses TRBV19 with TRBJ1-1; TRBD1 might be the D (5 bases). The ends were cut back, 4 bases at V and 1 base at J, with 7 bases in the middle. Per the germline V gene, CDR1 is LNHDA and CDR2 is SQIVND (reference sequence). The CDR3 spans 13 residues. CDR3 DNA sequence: TGTGCCAGTAGTACAACAGGGAACACTGAAGCTTTCTTT. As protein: CASSTTGNTEAFF.

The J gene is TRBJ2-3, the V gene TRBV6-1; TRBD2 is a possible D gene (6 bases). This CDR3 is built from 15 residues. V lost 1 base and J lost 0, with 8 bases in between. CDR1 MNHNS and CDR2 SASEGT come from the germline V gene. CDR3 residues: CASSEGGVSTDTQYF. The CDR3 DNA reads TGTGCCAGCAGTGAAGGGGGGGTTAGCACAGATACGCAGTATTTT.

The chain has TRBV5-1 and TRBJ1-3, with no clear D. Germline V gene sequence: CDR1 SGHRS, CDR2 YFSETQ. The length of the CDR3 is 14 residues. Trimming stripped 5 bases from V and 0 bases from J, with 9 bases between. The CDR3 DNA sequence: TGCGCCAGCAGGAGAGACAACTCTGGAAACACCATATATTTT. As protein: CASRRDNSGNTIYF.

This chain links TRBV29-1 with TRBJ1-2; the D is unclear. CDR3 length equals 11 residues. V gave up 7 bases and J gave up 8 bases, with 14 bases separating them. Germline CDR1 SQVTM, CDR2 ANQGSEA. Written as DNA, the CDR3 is TGCAGCGCTACCTATTCCCGGGGCTACACCTTC. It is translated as CSATYSRGYTF.

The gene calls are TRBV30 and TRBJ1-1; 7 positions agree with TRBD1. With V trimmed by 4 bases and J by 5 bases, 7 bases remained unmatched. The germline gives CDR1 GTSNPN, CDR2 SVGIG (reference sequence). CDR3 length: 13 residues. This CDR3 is CAWIRGSSTEAFF. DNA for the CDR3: TGTGCCTGGATCAGGGGGAGTTCTACTGAAGCTTTCTTT.

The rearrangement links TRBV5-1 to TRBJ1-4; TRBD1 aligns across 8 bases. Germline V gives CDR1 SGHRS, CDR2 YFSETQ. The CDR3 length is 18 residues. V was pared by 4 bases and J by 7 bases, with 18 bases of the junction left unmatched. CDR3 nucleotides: TGCGCCAGCAGCCCCTGGACGGGACAGGCGACGCTAGGTGAAAAACTGTTTTTT. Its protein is CASSPWTGQATLGEKLFF.

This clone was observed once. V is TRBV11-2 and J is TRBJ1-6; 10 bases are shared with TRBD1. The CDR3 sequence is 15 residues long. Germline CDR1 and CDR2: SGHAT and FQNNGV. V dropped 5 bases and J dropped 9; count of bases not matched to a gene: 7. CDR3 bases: TGTGCCAGCAGCCCGGGGGACAGGGGCGGTTCACCCCTCCACTTT. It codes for CASSPGDRGGSPLHF.

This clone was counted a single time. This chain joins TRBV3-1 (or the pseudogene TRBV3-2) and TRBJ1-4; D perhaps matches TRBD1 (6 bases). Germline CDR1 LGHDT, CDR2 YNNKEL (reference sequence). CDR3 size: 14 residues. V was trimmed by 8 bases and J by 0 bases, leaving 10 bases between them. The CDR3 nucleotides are TGTGCCAGCTCCGAGGGGGCAACTAATGAAAAACTGTTTTTT. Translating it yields CASSEGATNEKLFF.

The CDR3 region has the DNA TGTGCCAGCAGTGGGTGGACAGACTTTAATGAAAAACTGTTTTTT. It encodes CASSGWTDFNEKLFF. The V and J genes are TRBV2 and TRBJ1-4; D is perhaps TRBD1 (6 bases). Germline V gene lookup returns CDR1 SNHLY and CDR2 FYNNEI. V lost 4 bases and J lost 4, with 13 bases in between. This CDR3 spans 15 amino acids.

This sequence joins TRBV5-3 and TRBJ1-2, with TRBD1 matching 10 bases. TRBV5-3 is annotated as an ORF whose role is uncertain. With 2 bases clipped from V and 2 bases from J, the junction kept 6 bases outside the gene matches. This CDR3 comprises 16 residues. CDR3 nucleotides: TGTGCCAGAAGCTTTCTCCGGGACAGGGGAAACTATGGCTACACCTTC. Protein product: CARSFLRDRGNYGYTF.

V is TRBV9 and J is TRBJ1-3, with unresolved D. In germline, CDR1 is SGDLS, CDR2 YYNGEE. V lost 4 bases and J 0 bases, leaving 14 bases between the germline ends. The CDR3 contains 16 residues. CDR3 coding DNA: TGTGCCAGCAGCCCCATTGGAGGGAACTCTGGAAACACCATATATTTT. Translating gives CASSPIGGNSGNTIYF.

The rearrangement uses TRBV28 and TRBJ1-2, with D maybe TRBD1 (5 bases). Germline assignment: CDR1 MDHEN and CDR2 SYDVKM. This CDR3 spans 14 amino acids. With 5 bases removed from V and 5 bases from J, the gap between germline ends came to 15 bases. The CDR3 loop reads CASSPNGGVYGYTF. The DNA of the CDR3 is TGTGCCAGCAGTCCAAATGGGGGGGTATATGGCTACACCTTC.

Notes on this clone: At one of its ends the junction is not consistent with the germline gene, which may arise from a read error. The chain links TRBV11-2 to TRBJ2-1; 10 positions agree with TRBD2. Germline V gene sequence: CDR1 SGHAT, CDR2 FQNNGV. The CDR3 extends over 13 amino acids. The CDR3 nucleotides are TGTGCCAGCAGCCTAGAACAACTAGCGGGGATTTTCTTC. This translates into CASSLEQLAGIFF.

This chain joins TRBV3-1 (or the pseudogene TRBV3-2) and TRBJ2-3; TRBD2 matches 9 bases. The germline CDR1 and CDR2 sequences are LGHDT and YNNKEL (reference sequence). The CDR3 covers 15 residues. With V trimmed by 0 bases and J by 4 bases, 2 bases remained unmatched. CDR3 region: CASSQESSGADTQYF. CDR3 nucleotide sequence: TGTGCCAGCAGCCAAGAGTCTAGCGGGGCAGATACGCAGTATTTT.

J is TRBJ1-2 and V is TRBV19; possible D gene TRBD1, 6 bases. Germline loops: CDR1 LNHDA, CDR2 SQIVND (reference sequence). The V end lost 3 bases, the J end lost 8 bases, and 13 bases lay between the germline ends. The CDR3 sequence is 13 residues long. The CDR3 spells CASSITQGSGYTF. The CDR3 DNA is TGTGCCAGTAGTATTACACAGGGAAGCGGCTACACCTTC.

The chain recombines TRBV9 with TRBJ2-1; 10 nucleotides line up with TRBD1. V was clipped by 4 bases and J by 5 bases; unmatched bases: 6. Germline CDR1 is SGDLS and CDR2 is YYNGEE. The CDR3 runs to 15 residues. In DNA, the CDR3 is TGTGCCAGCAGCCCTCGGACAGGGGGTGACAATGAGCAGTTCTTC. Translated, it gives CASSPRTGGDNEQFF.

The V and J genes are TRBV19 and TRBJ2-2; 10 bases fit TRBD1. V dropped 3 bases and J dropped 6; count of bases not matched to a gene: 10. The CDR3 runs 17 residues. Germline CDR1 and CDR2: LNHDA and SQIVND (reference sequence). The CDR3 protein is CASSIPFGTGVAGELFF. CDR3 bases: TGTGCCAGTAGTATCCCCTTTGGGACAGGGGTCGCCGGGGAGCTGTTTTTT. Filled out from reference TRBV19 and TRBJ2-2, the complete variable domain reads DGGITQSPKYLFRKEGQNVTLSCEQNLNHDAMYWYRQDPGQGLRLIYYSQIVNDFQKGDIAEGYSVSREKKESFPLTVTSAQKNPTAFYLCASSIPFGTGVAGELFFGEGSRLTVL.